This passage covers 5 T cell receptor beta chains from one sample sequenced in a study of control samples from healthy donors and cancer patients (dated by TCRdb to between 2020 and 2021). Preparation of the library involved the immunoSEQ multiplex PCR assay. The immuneACCESS repertoire file appears here via TCRdb, limited to in-frame rearrangements. These files lack a portion of the clones; in checked studies, under half of the deficit traces to unresolved V genes, and the cause of the others is not known. The table for this sample lists about 85,000 clones; roughly nine tenths of them were counted only once. Less than 8.5% of the sample belongs to the ten largest clones. The material sequenced was blood. Every receptor here comes from a woman aged 55 to 70 in good health.

V is TRBV18 and J is TRBJ1-4; D ambiguous. CDR3 size: 17 residues. The V end was cut by 1 base, the J end by 0 bases, with 12 bases between. Germline V gene lookup returns CDR1 KGHSH and CDR2 LQKENI. The CDR3 DNA reads as TGTGCCAGCTCACCACGAAGTGTAGGTTCAACTAATGAAAAACTGTTTTTT. This gives the protein CASSPRSVGSTNEKLFF.

The chain carries TRBV4-3 and TRBJ2-1; perhaps TRBD2 as D (6 bases). Deletions cut 0 bases from V and 4 bases from J, with 19 bases between. CDR3 size: 18 residues. Germline V gives CDR1 LGHNA, CDR2 YSLEER. CDR3: CASSQDGGRSGGYNEQFF. The CDR3 DNA reads TGCGCCAGCAGCCAAGATGGGGGAAGAAGCGGAGGGTACAATGAGCAGTTCTTC.

This sequence joins TRBV12-3 or TRBV12-4 and TRBJ1-5; no definite D call. The V and J ends lost 2 bases and 4 bases respectively, with 6 bases between them. The CDR3 length is 13 residues. CDR3 sequence (DNA): TGTGCCAGCAGTTTACACGGAAATCAGCCCCAGCATTTT. Its translation: CASSLHGNQPQHF.

This clone was observed a handful of times. The rearrangement joins TRBV2 to TRBJ1-1; TRBD1 might be the D (6 bases). Germline CDR1 is SNHLY and CDR2 is FYNNEI. V gave up 3 bases and J gave up 7 bases, with 18 bases separating them. This CDR3 contains 15 residues. CDR3 nucleotide sequence: TGTGCCAGCAGTGAGATTGGAAGGGGGTACGGTGAAGCTTTCTTT. This gives the protein CASSEIGRGYGEAFF.

The gene calls are TRBV10-3 and TRBJ2-2; unclear D gene. The CDR3 has 12 amino acids. The germline V and J ends were trimmed by 10 bases and 7 bases, with 13 bases remaining between them. Germline CDR1 and CDR2: ENHRY and SYGVKD. The CDR3 protein is CATYPGNGELFF. DNA of the CDR3: TGTGCCACCTACCCCGGCAACGGGGAGCTGTTTTTT.